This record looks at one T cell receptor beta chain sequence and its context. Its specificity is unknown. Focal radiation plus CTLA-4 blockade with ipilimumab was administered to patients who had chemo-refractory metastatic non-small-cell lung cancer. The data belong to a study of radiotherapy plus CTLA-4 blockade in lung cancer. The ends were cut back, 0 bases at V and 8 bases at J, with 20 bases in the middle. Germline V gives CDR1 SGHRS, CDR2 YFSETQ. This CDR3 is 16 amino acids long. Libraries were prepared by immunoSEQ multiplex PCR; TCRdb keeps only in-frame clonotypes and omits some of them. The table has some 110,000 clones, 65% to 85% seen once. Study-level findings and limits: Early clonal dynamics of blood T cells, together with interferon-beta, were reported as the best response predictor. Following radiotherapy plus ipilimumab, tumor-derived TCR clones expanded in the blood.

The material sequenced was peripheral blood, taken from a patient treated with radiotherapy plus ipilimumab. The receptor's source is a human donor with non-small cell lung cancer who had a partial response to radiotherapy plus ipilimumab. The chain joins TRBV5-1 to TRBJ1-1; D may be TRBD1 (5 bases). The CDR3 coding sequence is TGCGCCAGCAGCTTGGATCTCTCTCAGGGTTCGGCCGAAGCTTTCTTT. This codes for CASSLDLSQGSAEAFF.